This entry concerns a single TCR beta chain. This clone was found once. The clone's antigen remains unknown. Within one base of it there is no much larger clone, and no base qualities were kept. There are 12 amino acids in the CDR3, from cysteine to phenylalanine inclusive. Here the CDR3 DNA is all that survives: 36 bases in frame from base 1. In the germline V gene, CDR1 corresponds to SGHAT and CDR2 to FQNNGV. V lost 0 bases and J lost 9 bases; the stretch between them is 8 bases long. TCRbeta CDR3 regions were amplified from genomic DNA using the immunoSEQ Assay, a bias-controlled multiplex PCR. In the authors' own workflow: The number of nucleated cells in each sample was estimated from the amplification of reference gene primers within the assay. To quantify the absolute abundance of each unique TCRbeta CDR3 rearrangement, sequence reads were collapsed and filtered. For each sample, productive Simpson clonality was calculated by taking the square root of Simpson's diversity index across productive rearrangements. TCRdb obtained this table from immuneACCESS and retained in-frame rearrangements with V and J assigned. These tables miss some clones; where compared with another copy, unresolved V genes account for less than half of the shortfall, and the remainder is unexplained. That table furnishes V, J and clone size, whereas the DNA furnished D and trimming. The sample records 110,000 or so clones, over 65% of which are singletons. The leading ten clones occupy 8.1% of the sample.

Collaborating institutions collected whole blood in K2EDTA tubes following their own protocols. Collaborator samples were shipped for TCRbeta analysis as frozen whole blood, isolated PBMCs, or DNA extracted from either sample type. The sample originates from a study of blood T cell repertoires in COVID-19 (dated by TCRdb to the early 2020s). A note on the overall study: Collaborator samples came from the United States, Italy and Spain and covered acute and convalescent phases of COVID-19. Deeply sampled blood TCRbeta repertoires from subjects exposed to, actively infected with, or recovered from COVID-19 were included in the dataset. Where available, HLA class I and class II types were taken from metadata supplied by the sample provider and were not determined by assay-based typing. The samples were drawn from the first 160 participants of the ongoing ImmuneRACE study and from 1,254 subjects provided by 6 global collaborators. The sample metadata nearly always contained a de-identified subject ID, COVID-19 status, age in years and sex. The material from the prospective study consisted of cDNA or gDNA derived from T cells, B-cell-depleted T cells, or PBMCs. The repertoires were released in a freely available public database intended as a resource for research on the immune response to SARS-CoV-2. Beyond this particular receptor, the publication reports: Clinical and demographic metadata were provided uncurated, with the amount varying by source and participant.

The V and J segments used are TRBV11-2 and TRBJ2-5; the D segment cannot be called with confidence. The source material was peripheral blood. This receptor was obtained from a woman between 40 and 50 years old with acute or convalescent COVID-19. In nucleotides, the sequence is TGTGCCAGCAGCTTAGATCACCGGGCCCAGTACTTC. Its coded protein is CASSLDHRAQYF.